This section outlines one TCR beta chain sequence together with its context. Its antigen is not known. This same CDR3 is encoded by further DNA sequences in the sample. V was clipped by 6 bases and J by 10 bases, with 10 bases between them. Germline assignment: CDR1 SNHLY and CDR2 FYNNEI. The CDR3 runs to 11 residues. Source study methods: Junction-only immunoSEQ data arrived without quality scores, meaning filtering differed. Assay used: immunoSEQ multiplex PCR; TCRdb lists only in-frame clones, some missing. V, J and clone size derive from that table, while D and trimming were established from the DNA sequence. The profile shows about 2.4 million clones, 93% of them singletons. Donors had no recently reported acute infections or vaccinations and were HIV-negative. This record belongs to a study of shared clonotypes between healthy human individuals. Findings of the study overall: Sequencing of the sorted subsets was shown by rarefaction to be incomplete despite large depth. Memory subsets had estimated richness that was generally smaller than that of naive subsets.

The chain is built from TRBV2 and TRBJ2-1; D remains ambiguous. The sample comprised naive CD4+ T cells from PBMCs. Noted subset: CD45RA+ positively selected. This TCR was recovered from a man between 18 and 35 years old in good health. Some clones in this sample may be carry-over from other donors' samples. CDR3 bases: TGTGCCAGCAGAGCTGAAGGGGAGCAGTTCTTC. Its protein product is CASRAEGEQFF.